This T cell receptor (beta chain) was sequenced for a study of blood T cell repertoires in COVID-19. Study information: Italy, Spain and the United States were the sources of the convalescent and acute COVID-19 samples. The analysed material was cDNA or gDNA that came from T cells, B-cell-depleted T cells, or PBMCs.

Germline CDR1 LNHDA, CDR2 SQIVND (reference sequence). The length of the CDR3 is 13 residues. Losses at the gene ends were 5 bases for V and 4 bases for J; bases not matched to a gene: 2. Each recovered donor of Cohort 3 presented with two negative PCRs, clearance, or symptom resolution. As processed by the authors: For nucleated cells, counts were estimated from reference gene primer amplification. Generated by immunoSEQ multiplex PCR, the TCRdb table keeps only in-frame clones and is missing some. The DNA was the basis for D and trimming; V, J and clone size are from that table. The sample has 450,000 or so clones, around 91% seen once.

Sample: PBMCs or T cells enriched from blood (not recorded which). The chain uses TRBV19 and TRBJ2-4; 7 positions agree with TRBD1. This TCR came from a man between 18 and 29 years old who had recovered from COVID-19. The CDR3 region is CASSQGQKNIQYF. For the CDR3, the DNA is TGTGCCAGTAGTCAGGGACAGAAAAACATTCAGTACTTC.